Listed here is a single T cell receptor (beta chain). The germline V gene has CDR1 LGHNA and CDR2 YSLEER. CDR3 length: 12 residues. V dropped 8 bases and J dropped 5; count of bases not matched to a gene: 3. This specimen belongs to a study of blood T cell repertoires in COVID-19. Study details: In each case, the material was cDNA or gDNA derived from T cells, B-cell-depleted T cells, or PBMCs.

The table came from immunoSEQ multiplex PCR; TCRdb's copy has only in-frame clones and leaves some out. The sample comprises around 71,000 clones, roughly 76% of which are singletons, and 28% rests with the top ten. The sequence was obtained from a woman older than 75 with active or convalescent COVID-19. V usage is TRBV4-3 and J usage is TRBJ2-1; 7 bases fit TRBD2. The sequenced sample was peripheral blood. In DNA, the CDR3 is TGCGCCAGCCAAGGGACTAACAATGAGCAGTTCTTC. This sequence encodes CASQGTNNEQFF.